The clone carrying this T cell receptor (beta chain) has a count of ten or more. The antigen remains undetermined. The data stem from a study of cytotoxic CD8 clonotypes in ibrutinib-treated CLL. Study-wide context: Timing of response sample collection was a median roughly twelve months after treatment start, with a range of 6 to 36.

The germline gives CDR1 SNHLY, CDR2 FYNNEI. With 6 bases clipped from V and 5 bases from J, the junction kept 7 bases outside the gene matches. CDR3 size: 14 residues. Study conclusions and caveats: Clonality at baseline surpassed age-matched healthy donors and tracked circulating CD8+ T-cell counts.

Profiling relied on immunoSEQ multiplex PCR, and the TCRdb table lists in-frame clones only, not all of them. The sample consists of roughly 51,000 clones, around half of them appearing once. The sequence came from a human donor with chronic lymphocytic leukemia. J is TRBJ1-2 and V is TRBV2, with 9 bases fitting TRBD1. The sequencing here drew on PBMCs, taken after 12 months of ibrutinib treatment. This CDR3 is CASRGGQGTYGYTF. For the CDR3, the DNA is TGTGCCAGCAGGGGGGGACAGGGCACATATGGCTACACCTTC.